The 25 T cell receptor beta chains listed next were all sequenced from one sample in a study of T cells in Graves' hyperthyroidism and ophthalmopathy. RNA transcripts provided the source from which TCR beta CDR3 regions were amplified. When the TCR CDR3 underwent first-round RT-PCR, the HTBI primer set was used. TCRdb analysed the multiplex PCR reads with MiXCR anew, one entry per CDR3 protein. The sample contains some 560,000 distinct CDR3 sequences, approximately 14% of which appear only once. Sequencing was done on a sample of blood. All receptors derive from a woman younger than 45 with Graves' hyperthyroidism.

This clonotype was seen a handful of times. The chain combines TRBV3-1 with TRBJ2-2, with a tentative D call TRBD2 (6 bases). CDR1 is LGHDT, CDR2 YNNKEL, per germline (reference sequence). The V and J ends lost 0 bases and 3 bases respectively, with 8 bases between them. The CDR3 loop spans 15 amino acids. The CDR3 sequence is CASSQDWRDTGELFF. Here the CDR3 DNA reads TGTGCCAGCAGCCAAGATTGGAGGGACACCGGGGAGCTGTTTTTT.

V is TRBV19 and J is TRBJ2-2; 9 bases are shared with TRBD2. The germline V gene encodes CDR1 LNHDA and CDR2 SQIVND (reference sequence). V shed 2 bases, J shed 1 base, and the junction held 5 bases outside the gene matches. The CDR3 sequence is 17 residues long. CDR3 sequence reads: CASSIRGLAVNTGELFF. For the CDR3, the DNA is TGTGCCAGTAGTATAAGGGGACTAGCCGTGAACACCGGGGAGCTGTTTTTT.

This clonotype appeared many times. The chain recombines TRBV2 with TRBJ2-7, with D maybe TRBD1 (6 bases). The CDR3 spans 14 residues. Germline CDR1 SNHLY, CDR2 FYNNEI. The germline V and J ends were trimmed by 9 bases and 6 bases, with 21 bases remaining between them. This CDR3 reads CARSSGTPASEQYF. CDR3 DNA sequence: TGTGCCAGGAGCTCCGGGACACCGGCCTCCGAGCAGTACTTC.

V gene TRBV18 combines with J gene TRBJ2-1; possible D gene TRBD1, 6 bases. The CDR3 is made up of 16 amino acids. Trimming cost V 4 bases and J 3 bases, with 16 bases left between them. Germline V gives CDR1 KGHSH, CDR2 LQKENI. The CDR3 nucleotides read TGTGCCAGCTCACACGACCGGGACACAAACTACAATGAGCAGTTCTTC. Its translation: CASSHDRDTNYNEQFF.

This clonotype was seen a handful of times. The chain combines TRBV30 with TRBJ2-7, with D perhaps TRBD2 (5 bases). The CDR3 is 17 residues long. The germline gives CDR1 GTSNPN, CDR2 SVGIG (reference sequence). V lost 0 bases and J 2 bases, leaving 20 bases between the germline ends. The CDR3 loop reads CAWSVDRVTGEPYEQYF. Here the CDR3 DNA reads TGTGCCTGGAGTGTGGATAGGGTAACCGGGGAACCCTACGAGCAGTACTTC.

This clonotype was detected a few times. J is TRBJ2-2 and V is TRBV24-1, with 7 bases fitting TRBD1. V trimming: 7 bases; J trimming: 5 bases; junction bases outside the gene matches: 9. The CDR3 covers 15 residues. Germline CDR1 and CDR2: KGHDR and SFDVKD. The CDR3 spells CATSTTGMGTGELFF. DNA of the CDR3: TGTGCCACCAGCACGACAGGGATGGGGACCGGGGAGCTGTTTTTT.

This clonotype was counted only a few times. V and J are TRBV19 and TRBJ2-3, with D possibly called TRBD1 or TRBD2 (5 bases each). Germline assignment: CDR1 LNHDA and CDR2 SQIVND (reference sequence). Between the trimmed V and J ends, which lost 8 bases and 0 bases, there was a span of 12 bases. The CDR3 contains 14 residues. The CDR3 nucleotides read TGTGCCAGTGGATGGGGGAAAAGCACAGATACGCAGTATTTT. Its translation is CASGWGKSTDTQYF.

This chain joins TRBV19 and TRBJ1-4, with 8 bases matching TRBD1. Germline V gives CDR1 LNHDA, CDR2 SQIVND (reference sequence). CDR3 length: 14 amino acids. Trimming cost V 5 bases and J 7 bases; bases outside gene matches: 6. For the CDR3, the DNA is TGTGCCAGTAGTTTGACAGGGGTAGGTGAAAAACTGTTTTTT. Translating it yields CASSLTGVGEKLFF.

V usage is TRBV7-9 and J usage is TRBJ1-6; 8 nucleotides match TRBD1. Germline V gene data show CDR1 as SEHNR and CDR2 as FQNEAQ (reference sequence). CDR3 length equals 14 residues. J lost 9 bases, V lost 5 bases, and 6 bases had no gene match. CDR3 region: CASSPDRVVSPLHF. Written as DNA, the CDR3 is TGTGCCAGCAGCCCGGACAGGGTTGTTTCACCCCTCCACTTT.

The sample holds many counts of this clonotype. This rearrangement joins TRBV11-1 to TRBJ2-7, with D uncertain. V lost 1 base and J 7 bases, leaving 8 bases between the germline ends. This CDR3 spans 12 amino acids. In germline, CDR1 is SGHAT, CDR2 FQDESV (reference sequence). The CDR3: CASSLGMGEQYF. The CDR3 bases are TGTGCCAGCAGCTTAGGTATGGGAGAGCAGTACTTC.

This clonotype has a count of ten or more. The genes are TRBV29-1 and TRBJ1-1; D is undetermined. The V end was cut by 1 base, the J end by 6 bases, with 15 bases between. The CDR3 runs 14 residues. CDR1 is SQVTM and CDR2 is ANQGSEA in the germline V gene. CDR3 sequence: CSVEGAAPWAEAFF. The CDR3, as DNA: TGCAGCGTTGAAGGGGCAGCCCCCTGGGCTGAAGCTTTCTTT.

There are a few counts of this clonotype. The genes are TRBV27 and TRBJ1-3; no firm D call. This CDR3 spans 15 amino acids. The germline CDR1 and CDR2 sequences are MNHEY and SMNVEV (reference sequence). The V end lost 6 bases, the J end lost 0 bases, and 12 bases lay between the germline ends. In nucleotides, the CDR3 is TGTGCCAGCAGGCGAACTTGGGACTCTGGAAACACCATATATTTT. This encodes CASRRTWDSGNTIYF.

The chain uses TRBV25-1 and TRBJ2-2; weak D call: TRBD1 (6 bases). The V end lost 3 bases, the J end lost 2 bases, and 13 bases lay between the germline ends. The CDR3 covers 16 residues. Per the germline V gene, CDR1 is MGHDK and CDR2 is SYGVNS. CDR3 amino acids: CASSDILGGNTGELFF. The DNA of the CDR3 is TGTGCCAGCAGTGATATCCTAGGGGGAAACACCGGGGAGCTGTTTTTT.

This clonotype was detected many times. The V and J genes are TRBV7-3 and TRBJ2-3; TRBD2 agrees at 7 bases. The V gene's germline CDR1 is SGHTA and CDR2 FQGTGA. This CDR3 is built from 15 residues. V shed 1 base and J 6 bases; nucleotides not matched to a gene: 7. CDR3 in DNA: TGTGCCAGCAGCTTAAGCCTAGCGGTCCAGGATACGCAGTATTTT. This translates into CASSLSLAVQDTQYF.

This clonotype was found many times. V usage is TRBV3-1 and J usage is TRBJ2-1; 12 bases fit TRBD2. The V gene end was trimmed by 6 bases and the J gene end by 5 bases; junction bases not matched to a gene: 5. In germline, CDR1 is LGHDT, CDR2 YNNKEL (reference sequence). The CDR3 loop spans 15 amino acids. The CDR3 loop reads CASSGLAGPNNEQFF. The CDR3 DNA sequence: TGTGCCAGCAGTGGACTAGCGGGACCAAACAATGAGCAGTTCTTC.

This clonotype has more than one count but fewer than ten. This rearrangement joins TRBV29-1 to TRBJ2-7; the match to TRBD1 covers 8 bases. CDR1 and CDR2 (germline): SQVTM, ANQGSEA. The V and J ends lost 6 bases and 0 bases, in that order; junction bases with no gene match: 4. The CDR3 consists of 13 residues. The chain's CDR3 is CSVSQGVSYEQYF. CDR3 sequence (DNA): TGCAGCGTCTCACAGGGGGTCTCCTACGAGCAGTACTTC.

This clonotype was observed at least ten times. The V call is TRBV29-1, the J call TRBJ2-6; 15 nucleotides match TRBD2. The CDR3 covers 18 residues. The V gene end was trimmed by 0 bases and the J gene end by 1 base; junction bases not matched to a gene: 1. The germline V gene has CDR1 SQVTM and CDR2 ANQGSEA. The CDR3 protein is CSVEEGLAGGSGANVLTF. The CDR3 DNA is TGCAGCGTTGAAGAAGGACTAGCGGGAGGGTCTGGGGCCAACGTCCTGACTTTC.

The sample holds many counts of this clonotype. V usage is TRBV12-3 or TRBV12-4 and J usage is TRBJ2-1, with D possibly TRBD2 on 5 matching bases. CDR3 size: 13 residues. Trimming removed 6 bases from V and 6 bases from J, with 12 bases in between. The CDR3 loop is CASRGPSSNEQFF. The CDR3 DNA follows: TGTGCCAGCAGAGGACCTAGCAGCAATGAGCAGTTCTTC.

For this clonotype: A clone one base away is much larger, so this may be a read error. This chain links TRBV5-1 with TRBJ2-1, with D unclear. This CDR3 region has 15 residues. CDR1 and CDR2 (germline): SGHRS, YFSETQ. The CDR3 DNA reads TGTGCCAGCAGCTTTGTCGCCAGCCCCTACAGTGAGCAGTTCTTC. Its translation: CASSFVASPYSEQFF.

In this sample, this clonotype turned up many times. The chain links TRBV7-3 to TRBJ2-1; 11 bases fit TRBD2. The germline gives CDR1 SGHTA, CDR2 FQGTGA. The CDR3 totals 16 residues. Unmatched junction bases numbered 5, after V lost 5 bases and J lost 2 bases. CDR3 in DNA: TGTGCCAGCAGCGATAGCGGGAGGGTCCCCTACAATGAGCAGTTCTTC. As protein: CASSDSGRVPYNEQFF.

The chain couples TRBV4-2 to TRBJ2-2; D may be TRBD1 (6 bases). Germline V gene data show CDR1 as LGHNA and CDR2 as YNFKEQ. The CDR3 is 20 residues long. Trimming pared 1 base from V and 5 bases from J, leaving 26 bases between. The CDR3 loop is CASSQATSLNRERKTGELFF. The CDR3 region has the DNA TGTGCCAGCAGCCAAGCGACTTCCCTAAACAGGGAAAGGAAGACCGGGGAGCTGTTTTTT.

In its sample, this clonotype was seen many times. J is TRBJ1-1 and V is TRBV28, with D perhaps matching TRBD1 (6 bases). CDR3 length: 14 amino acids. In germline, CDR1 is MDHEN, CDR2 SYDVKM. V lost 0 bases and J 1 base, leaving 6 bases between the germline ends. The CDR3 coding sequence is TGTGCCAGCAGTTTATGGGACAGGAACACTGAAGCTTTCTTT. It yields the protein CASSLWDRNTEAFF.

A note on this clonotype: Just one base apart from a much larger clone, this may be a read error. The chain employs TRBV29-1 and TRBJ2-2; unclear D gene. Trimming shortened V by 6 bases and J by 1 base, and 12 bases separated the two germline ends. CDR3 length: 14 residues. Germline assignment: CDR1 SQVTM and CDR2 ANQGSEA. The CDR3 spells CSVDGERNTGELFF. DNA for the CDR3: TGCAGCGTGGATGGCGAGAGGAACACCGGGGAGCTGTTTTTT.

This clonotype showed up many times. V gene TRBV5-1 combines with J gene TRBJ1-2; a possible D gene is TRBD1 (6 bases). The CDR3 totals 16 residues. V shed 4 bases and J shed 8 bases, with 24 bases lying between them. Germline CDR1 SGHRS, CDR2 YFSETQ. This CDR3 reads CASSIQTGSAVSGYTF. The DNA for the CDR3 is TGCGCCAGCAGCATCCAGACAGGTTCCGCGGTATCCGGCTACACCTTC.

As regards this clonotype: This may be a read error: a much more frequent sequence differs by one nucleotide. V gene TRBV28 combines with J gene TRBJ1-2, with D perhaps TRBD1 (5 bases). The V gene's germline CDR1 is MDHEN and CDR2 SYDVKM. The CDR3 is made up of 13 amino acids. The CDR3 DNA follows: TGTGCCGGCAGACTAGTGGGGCCCTATGGCTACACCTTC. Translating gives CAGRLVGPYGYTF.